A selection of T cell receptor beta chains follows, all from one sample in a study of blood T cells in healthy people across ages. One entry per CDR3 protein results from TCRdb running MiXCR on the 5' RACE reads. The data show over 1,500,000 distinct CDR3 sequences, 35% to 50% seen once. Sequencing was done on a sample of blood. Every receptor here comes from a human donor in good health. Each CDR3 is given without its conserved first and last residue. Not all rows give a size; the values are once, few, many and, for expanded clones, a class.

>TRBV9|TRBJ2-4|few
ASSPHGTDVKQY
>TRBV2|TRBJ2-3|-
ASSASGRSTDTQY
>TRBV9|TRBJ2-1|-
ASSVDRGDYEAYNEQF
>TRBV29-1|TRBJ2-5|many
SVTEGIETQY
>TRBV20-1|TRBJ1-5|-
SARVRRDQPQH
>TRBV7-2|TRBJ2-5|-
ASSQQIAGGWETQY
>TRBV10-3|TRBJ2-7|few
AISDPGTGGFYERY
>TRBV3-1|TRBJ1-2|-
ASSRRGHGYT
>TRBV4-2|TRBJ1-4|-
ASSLAGTGATNEKLF
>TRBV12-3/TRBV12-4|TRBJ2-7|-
VSSSVLEQY
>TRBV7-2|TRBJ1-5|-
ASSLEEDRYQH
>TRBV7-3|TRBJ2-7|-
ASSPTGDRGPEQY
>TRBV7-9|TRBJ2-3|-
ASRHRDRSTDTQY
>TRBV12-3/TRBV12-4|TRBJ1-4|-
ASSPTPRGEKLF
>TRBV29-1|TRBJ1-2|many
SVLTGGDGYT
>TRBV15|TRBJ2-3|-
ATSRTRWVGFSTDTQY
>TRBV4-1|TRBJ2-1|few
ASSDGAISNNEQF
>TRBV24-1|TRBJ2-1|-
ATSKQGVSHVEQF
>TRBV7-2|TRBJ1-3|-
ASSLRTVNSGNTIY
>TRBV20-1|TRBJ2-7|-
SARVVETYEQY
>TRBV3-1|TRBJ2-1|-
ASSHTPGGSNEQF
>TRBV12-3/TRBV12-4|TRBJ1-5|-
ASSLSLGGQPQH
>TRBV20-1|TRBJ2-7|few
SARDGDSASYEQY
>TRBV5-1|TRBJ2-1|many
ASSLQGVEQF
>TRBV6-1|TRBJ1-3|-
ASSEMFRGPGDTIY
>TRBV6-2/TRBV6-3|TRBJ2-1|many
ASSYFDEQF
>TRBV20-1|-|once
SGTGEPGTQETQF
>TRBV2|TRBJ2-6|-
ASSEGPGAGANVLT
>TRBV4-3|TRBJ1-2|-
ASSPWTVSQVGYT
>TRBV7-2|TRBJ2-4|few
ASSLLEGGDQY
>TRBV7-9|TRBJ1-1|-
AWGHPNTEAF
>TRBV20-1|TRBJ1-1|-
SARENRVWGNTEAF
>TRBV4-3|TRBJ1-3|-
ASSQGPHTSGENTIY
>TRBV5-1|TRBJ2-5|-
ASSWGTQGGTQY
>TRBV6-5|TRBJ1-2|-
ASRAVPGGRGYT
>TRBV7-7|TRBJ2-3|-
ASSLGTPGPDTQY
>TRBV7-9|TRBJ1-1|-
ASRIRDTEAF
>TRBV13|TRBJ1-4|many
ASSLGDEKLF
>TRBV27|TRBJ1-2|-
ASSLLPEGSYT
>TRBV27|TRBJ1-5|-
TSRKQGYQPQH
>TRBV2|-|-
ASSDQGPGPYEQY
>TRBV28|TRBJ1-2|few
ASSRHGGYGYT
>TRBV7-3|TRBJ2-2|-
ASSLGGSPTGELF
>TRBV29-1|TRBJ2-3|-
SALGVSTDTQY
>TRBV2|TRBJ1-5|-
ASLDRISNQPQH
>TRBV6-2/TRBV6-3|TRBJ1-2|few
ASSRERANYGYT
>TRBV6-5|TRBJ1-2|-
ASSYSSAGNIYGYT
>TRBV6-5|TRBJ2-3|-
ASSYAAGTPWDTQY
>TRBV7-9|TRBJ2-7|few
ASSPQSSSYEQY
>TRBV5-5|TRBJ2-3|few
ASSPANTLSTDTQY
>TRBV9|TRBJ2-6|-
ASSVRGTGANVLT
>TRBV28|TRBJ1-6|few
ASSPPLGHSPLH
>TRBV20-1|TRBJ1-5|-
SARTGVNNQPQH
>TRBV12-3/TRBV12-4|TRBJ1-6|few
ASSLKGRSSPLH
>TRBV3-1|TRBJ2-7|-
ASSPSGGRAYEQY
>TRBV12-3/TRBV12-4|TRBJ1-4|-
ASSPSVTSLEKLF